This T cell receptor beta chain emerged from a study of T cells after yellow fever vaccination. About the study: Fractions of low cell number were prepared using SMART-Seq v4 Ultra Low Input. Study results and limitations: Detected again after the booster were most primary-vaccination clones, at 95% to 98% CD4 and nearly 90% CD8. The bulk population could contribute abundant contaminating clonotypes to FACS-sorted repertoires.

TCRdb passed the 5' RACE reads through MiXCR, listing each CDR3 protein once. The repertoire holds approximately 110,000 distinct CDR3 sequences, with 7.4% as singletons. V was clipped by 6 bases and J by 5 bases; unmatched bases: 15. CDR3 length: 16 residues. In germline, CDR1 is DFQATT, CDR2 SNEGSKA (reference sequence). This clonotype was counted ten times or more. What it binds is not known. J is TRBJ2-3 and V is TRBV20-1; 9 bases match TRBD2. The sample here was CD4+ T cells sorted from PBMCs, taken 9 to 11 days after the first yellow fever vaccination. This TCR was recovered from a man aged 18 to 29 who received the YFV17D yellow fever vaccine. The chain's CDR3 is CSASQGRGGRGDTQYF. Written as DNA, the CDR3 is TGCAGTGCCTCTCAGGGGCGGGGGGGCCGCGGAGATACGCAGTATTTT.